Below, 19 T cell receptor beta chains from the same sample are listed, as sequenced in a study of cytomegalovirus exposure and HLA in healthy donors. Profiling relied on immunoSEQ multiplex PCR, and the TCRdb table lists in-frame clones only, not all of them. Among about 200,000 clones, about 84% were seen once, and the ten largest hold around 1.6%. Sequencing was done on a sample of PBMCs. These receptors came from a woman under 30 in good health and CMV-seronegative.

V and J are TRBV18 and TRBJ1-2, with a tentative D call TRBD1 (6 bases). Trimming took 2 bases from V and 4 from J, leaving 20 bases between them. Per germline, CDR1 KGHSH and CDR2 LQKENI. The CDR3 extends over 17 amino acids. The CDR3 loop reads CASSPLTGGQAGYGYTF. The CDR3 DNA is TGTGCCAGCTCACCATTGACGGGGGGGCAGGCGGGCTATGGCTACACCTTC.

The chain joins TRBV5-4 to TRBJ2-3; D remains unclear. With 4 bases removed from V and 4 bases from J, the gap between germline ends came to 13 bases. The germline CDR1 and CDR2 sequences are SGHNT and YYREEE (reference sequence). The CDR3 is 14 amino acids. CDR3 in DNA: TGTGCCAGCAGCGGCACGCCCCGATCAGATACGCAGTATTTT. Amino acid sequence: CASSGTPRSDTQYF.

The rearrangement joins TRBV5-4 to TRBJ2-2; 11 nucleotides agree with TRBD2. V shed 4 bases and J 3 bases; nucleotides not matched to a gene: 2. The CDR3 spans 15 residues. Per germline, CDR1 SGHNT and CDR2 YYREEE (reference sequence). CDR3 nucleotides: TGTGCCAGCAGCCCGGGACTAGCGGACACCGGGGAGCTGTTTTTT. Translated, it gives CASSPGLADTGELFF. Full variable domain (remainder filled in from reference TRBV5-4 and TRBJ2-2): ETGVTQSPTHLIKTRGQQVTLRCSSQSGHNTVSWYQQALGQGPQFIFQYYREEENGRGNFPPRFSGLQFPNYSSELNVNALELDDSALYLCASSPGLADTGELFFGEGSRLTVL.

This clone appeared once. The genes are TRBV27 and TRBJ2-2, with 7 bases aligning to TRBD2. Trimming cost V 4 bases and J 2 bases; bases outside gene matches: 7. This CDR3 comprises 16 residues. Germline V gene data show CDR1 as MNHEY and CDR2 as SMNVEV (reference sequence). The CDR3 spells CASSSMGGTNTGELFF. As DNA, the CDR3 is TGTGCCAGCAGTTCAATGGGAGGGACCAACACCGGGGAGCTGTTTTTT.

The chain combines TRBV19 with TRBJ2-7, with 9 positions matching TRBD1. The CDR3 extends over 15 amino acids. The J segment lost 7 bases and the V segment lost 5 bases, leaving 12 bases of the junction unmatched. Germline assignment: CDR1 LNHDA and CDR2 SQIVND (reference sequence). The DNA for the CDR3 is TGTGCCAGTAGTGGTTCTTGGACAGGGGTGAAAGAGCAGTACTTC. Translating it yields CASSGSWTGVKEQYF.

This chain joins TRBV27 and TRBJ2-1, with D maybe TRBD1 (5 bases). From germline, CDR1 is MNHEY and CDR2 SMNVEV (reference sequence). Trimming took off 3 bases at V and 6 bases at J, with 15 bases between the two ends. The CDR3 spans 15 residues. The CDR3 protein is CASSFWLQGTNEQFF. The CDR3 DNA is TGTGCCAGCAGTTTCTGGTTGCAGGGAACCAATGAGCAGTTCTTC.

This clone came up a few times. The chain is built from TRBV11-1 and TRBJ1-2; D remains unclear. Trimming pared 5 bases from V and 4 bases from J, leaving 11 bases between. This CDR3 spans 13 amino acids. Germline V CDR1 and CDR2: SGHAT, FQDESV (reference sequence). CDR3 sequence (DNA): TGTGCCAGCAGCACCGGAGATCTCTATGGCTACACCTTC. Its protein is CASSTGDLYGYTF.

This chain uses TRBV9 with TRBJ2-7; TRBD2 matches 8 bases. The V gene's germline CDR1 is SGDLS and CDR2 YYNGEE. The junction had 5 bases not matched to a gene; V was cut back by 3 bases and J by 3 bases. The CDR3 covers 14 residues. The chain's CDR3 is CASSGIAGRYEQYF. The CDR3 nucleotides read TGTGCCAGCAGCGGGATAGCGGGGCGCTACGAGCAGTACTTC.

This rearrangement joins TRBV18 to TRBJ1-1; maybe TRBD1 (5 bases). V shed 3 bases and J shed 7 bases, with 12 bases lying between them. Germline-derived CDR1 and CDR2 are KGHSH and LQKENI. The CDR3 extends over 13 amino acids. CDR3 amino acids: CASSPRRDGEAFF. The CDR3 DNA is TGTGCCAGCTCACCGCGGAGGGACGGTGAAGCTTTCTTT.

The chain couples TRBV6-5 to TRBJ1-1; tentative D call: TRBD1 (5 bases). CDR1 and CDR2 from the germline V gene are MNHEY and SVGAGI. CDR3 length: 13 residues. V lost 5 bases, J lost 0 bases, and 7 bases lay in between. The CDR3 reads CASSVQVNTEAFF. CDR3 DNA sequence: TGTGCCAGCAGTGTACAGGTGAACACTGAAGCTTTCTTT.

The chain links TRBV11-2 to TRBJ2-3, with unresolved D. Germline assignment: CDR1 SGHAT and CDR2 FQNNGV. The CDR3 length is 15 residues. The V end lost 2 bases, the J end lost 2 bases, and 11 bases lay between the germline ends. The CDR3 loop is CASSLFLRSTDTQYF. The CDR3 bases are TGTGCCAGCAGCTTATTCCTTAGATCCACAGATACGCAGTATTTT.

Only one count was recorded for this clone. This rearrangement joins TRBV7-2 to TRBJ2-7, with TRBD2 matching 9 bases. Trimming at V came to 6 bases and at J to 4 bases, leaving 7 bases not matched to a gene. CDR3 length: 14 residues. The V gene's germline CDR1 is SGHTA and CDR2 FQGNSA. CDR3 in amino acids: CASRPTSGPYEQYF. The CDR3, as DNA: TGTGCCAGCAGACCTACTAGCGGGCCTTACGAGCAGTACTTC. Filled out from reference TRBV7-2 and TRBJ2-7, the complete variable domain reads GAGVSQSPSNKVTEKGKDVELRCDPISGHTALYWYRQSLGQGLEFLIYFQGNSAPDKSGLPSDRFSAERTGGSVSTLTIQRTQQEDSAVYLCASRPTSGPYEQYFGPGTRLTVT.

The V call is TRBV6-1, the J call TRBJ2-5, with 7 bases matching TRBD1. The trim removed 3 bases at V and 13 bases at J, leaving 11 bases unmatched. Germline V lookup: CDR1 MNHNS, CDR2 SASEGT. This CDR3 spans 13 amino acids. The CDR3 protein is CASSEGQKDPGYF. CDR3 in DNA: TGTGCCAGCAGTGAGGGACAGAAAGATCCAGGGTACTTC.

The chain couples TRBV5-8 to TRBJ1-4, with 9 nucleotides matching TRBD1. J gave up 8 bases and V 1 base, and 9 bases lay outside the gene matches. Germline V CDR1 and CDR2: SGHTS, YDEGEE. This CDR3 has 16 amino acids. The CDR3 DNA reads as TGTGCCAGCAGCTTGCCATCCGGGACAGGGAGCGAAAAACTGTTTTTT. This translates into CASSLPSGTGSEKLFF.

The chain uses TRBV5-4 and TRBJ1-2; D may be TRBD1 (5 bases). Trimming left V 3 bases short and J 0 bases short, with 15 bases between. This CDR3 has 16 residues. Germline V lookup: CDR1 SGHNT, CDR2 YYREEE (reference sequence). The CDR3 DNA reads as TGTGCCAGCAGCTCCCGGGGGGGATCGACTAACTATGGCTACACCTTC. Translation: CASSSRGGSTNYGYTF.

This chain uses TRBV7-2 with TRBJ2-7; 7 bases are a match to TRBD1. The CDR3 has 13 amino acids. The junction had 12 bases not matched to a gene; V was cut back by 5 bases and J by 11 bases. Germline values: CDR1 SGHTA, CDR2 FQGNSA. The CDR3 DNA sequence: TGTGCCAGCAGCGCGGACAGACAGGGTACTAAGTACTTC. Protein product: CASSADRQGTKYF. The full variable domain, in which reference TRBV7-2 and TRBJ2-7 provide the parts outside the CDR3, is GAGVSQSPSNKVTEKGKDVELRCDPISGHTALYWYRQSLGQGLEFLIYFQGNSAPDKSGLPSDRFSAERTGGSVSTLTIQRTQQEDSAVYLCASSADRQGTKYFGPGTRLTVT.

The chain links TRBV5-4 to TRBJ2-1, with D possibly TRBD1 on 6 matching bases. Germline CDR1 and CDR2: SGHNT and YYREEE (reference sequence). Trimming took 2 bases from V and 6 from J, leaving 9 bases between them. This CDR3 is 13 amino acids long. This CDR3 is CASSFDRFNEQFF. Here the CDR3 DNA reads TGTGCCAGCAGCTTCGACAGGTTCAATGAGCAGTTCTTC.

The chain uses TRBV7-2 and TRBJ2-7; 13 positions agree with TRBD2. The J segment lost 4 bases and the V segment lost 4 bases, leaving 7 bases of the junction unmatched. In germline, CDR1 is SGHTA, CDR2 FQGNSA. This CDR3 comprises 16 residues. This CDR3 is CASSSRGLAGSYEQYF. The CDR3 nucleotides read TGTGCCAGCAGCTCCAGGGGACTAGCGGGAAGTTACGAGCAGTACTTC.

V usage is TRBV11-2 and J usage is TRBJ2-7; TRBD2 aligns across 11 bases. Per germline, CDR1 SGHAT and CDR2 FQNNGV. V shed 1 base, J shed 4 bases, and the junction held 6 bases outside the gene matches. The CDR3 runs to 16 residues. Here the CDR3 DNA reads TGTGCCAGCAGCTTAGGCCTAGCGGGAGGTATGTACGAGCAGTACTTC. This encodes CASSLGLAGGMYEQYF.